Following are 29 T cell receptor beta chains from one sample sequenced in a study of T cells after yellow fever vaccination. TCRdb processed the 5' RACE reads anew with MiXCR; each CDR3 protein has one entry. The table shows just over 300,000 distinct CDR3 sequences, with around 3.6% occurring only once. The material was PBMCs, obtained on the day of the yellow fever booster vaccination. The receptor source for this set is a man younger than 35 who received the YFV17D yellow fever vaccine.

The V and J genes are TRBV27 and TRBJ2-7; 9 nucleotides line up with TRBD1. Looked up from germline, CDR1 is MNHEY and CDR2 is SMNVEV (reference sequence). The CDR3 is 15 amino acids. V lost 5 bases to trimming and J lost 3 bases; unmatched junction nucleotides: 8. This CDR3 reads CASSLGQGPGYEQYV. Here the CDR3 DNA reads TGTGCCAGCAGTCTAGGACAGGGGCCAGGCTACGAGCAGTACGTC.

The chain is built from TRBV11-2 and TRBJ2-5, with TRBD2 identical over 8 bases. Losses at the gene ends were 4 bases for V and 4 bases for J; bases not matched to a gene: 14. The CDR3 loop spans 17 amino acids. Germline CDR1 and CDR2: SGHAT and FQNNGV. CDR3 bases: TGTGCCAGCAGCTCGCCGGGACTAGGGGGGCGAACAGAGACCCAGTACTTC. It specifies CASSSPGLGGRTETQYF.

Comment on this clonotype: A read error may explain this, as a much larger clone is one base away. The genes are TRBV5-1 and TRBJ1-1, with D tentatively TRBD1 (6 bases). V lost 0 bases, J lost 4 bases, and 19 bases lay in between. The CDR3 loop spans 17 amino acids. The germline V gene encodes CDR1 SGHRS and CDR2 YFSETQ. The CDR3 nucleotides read TGCGCCAGCAGCTTGGACCACTTGGGGGGCCTAAGCACTGAAGCTTTCTTT. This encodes CASSLDHLGGLSTEAFF.

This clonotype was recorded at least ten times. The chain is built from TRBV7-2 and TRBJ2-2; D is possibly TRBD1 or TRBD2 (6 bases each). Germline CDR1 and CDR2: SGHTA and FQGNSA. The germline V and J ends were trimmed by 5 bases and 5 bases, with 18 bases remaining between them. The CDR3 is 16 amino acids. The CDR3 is CASSRVPGARTGELFF. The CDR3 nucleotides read TGTGCCAGCAGCCGAGTCCCGGGGGCGCGGACCGGGGAGCTGTTTTTT.

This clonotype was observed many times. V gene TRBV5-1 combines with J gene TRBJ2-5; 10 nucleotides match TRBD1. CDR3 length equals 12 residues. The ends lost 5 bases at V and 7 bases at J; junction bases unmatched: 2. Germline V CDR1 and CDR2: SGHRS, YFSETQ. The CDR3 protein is CASSWDRGTQYF. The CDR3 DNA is TGCGCCAGCAGTTGGGACAGGGGGACCCAGTACTTC.

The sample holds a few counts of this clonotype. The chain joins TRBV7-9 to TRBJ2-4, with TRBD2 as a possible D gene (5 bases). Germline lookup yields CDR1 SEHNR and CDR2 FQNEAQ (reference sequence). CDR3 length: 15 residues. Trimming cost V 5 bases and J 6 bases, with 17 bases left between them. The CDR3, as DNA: TGTGCCAGCAGCCCGGCCAGCGGCCAAAGAAACATTCAGTACTTC. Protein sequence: CASSPASGQRNIQYF.

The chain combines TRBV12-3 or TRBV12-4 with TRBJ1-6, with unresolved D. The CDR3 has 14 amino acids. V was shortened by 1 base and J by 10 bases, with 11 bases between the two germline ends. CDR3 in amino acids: CASSLDADYSPLHF. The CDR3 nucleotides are TGTGCCAGCAGTTTAGATGCCGATTACTCACCCCTCCACTTT.

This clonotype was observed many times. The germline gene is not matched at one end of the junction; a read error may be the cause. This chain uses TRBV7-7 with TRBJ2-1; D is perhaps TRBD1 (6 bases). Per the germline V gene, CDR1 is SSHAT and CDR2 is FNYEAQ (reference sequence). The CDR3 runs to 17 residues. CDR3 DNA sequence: TGTGCTAGCAGTCCCCGGGGCGGGCAGGGGCTATACAATGAGCAGTTCTTC. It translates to CASSPRGGQGLYNEQFF.

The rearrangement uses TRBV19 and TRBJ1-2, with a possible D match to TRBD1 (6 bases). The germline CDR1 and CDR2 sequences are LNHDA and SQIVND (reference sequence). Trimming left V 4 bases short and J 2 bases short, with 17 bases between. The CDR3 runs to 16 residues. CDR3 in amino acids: CASSTSSGTMNYGYTF. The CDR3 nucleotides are TGTGCCAGTAGTACCAGTTCCGGGACAATGAACTATGGCTACACCTTC.

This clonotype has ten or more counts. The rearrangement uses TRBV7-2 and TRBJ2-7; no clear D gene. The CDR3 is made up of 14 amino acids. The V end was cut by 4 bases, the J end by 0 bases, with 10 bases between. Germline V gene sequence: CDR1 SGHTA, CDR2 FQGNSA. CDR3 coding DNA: TGTGCCAGCAGCTCGGACGAAACCTCCTACGAGCAGTACTTC. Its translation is CASSSDETSYEQYF.

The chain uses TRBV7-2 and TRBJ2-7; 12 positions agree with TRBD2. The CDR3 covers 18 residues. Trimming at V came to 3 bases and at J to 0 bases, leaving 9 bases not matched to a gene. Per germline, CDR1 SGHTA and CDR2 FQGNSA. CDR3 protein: CASSFPTSGGRSSYEQYF. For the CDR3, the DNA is TGTGCCAGCAGCTTCCCGACTAGCGGGGGCCGGAGCTCCTACGAGCAGTACTTC. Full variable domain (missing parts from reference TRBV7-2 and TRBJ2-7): GAGVSQSPSNKVTEKGKDVELRCDPISGHTALYWYRQSLGQGLEFLIYFQGNSAPDKSGLPSDRFSAERTGGSVSTLTIQRTQQEDSAVYLCASSFPTSGGRSSYEQYFGPGTRLTVT.

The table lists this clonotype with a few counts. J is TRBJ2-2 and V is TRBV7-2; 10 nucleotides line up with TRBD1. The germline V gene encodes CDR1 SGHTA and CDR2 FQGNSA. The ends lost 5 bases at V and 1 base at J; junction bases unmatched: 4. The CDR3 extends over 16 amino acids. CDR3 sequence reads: CASSTRTGGNTGELFF. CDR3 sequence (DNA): TGTGCCAGCAGCACCAGGACAGGGGGGAACACCGGGGAGCTGTTTTTT.

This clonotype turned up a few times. The CDR3, as DNA: TGTGCCAGCAGCCGGGCTTTTTACGAGCAGTACTTC. It is translated as CASSRAFYEQYF. The genes are TRBV6-5 and TRBJ2-7; D remains ambiguous. Germline CDR1 and CDR2: MNHEY and SVGAGI. V was trimmed by 6 bases and J by 4 bases, leaving 10 bases between them. The CDR3 extends over 12 amino acids.

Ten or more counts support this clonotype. This CDR3 is CASSKREGTVRYF. DNA of the CDR3: TGTGCCAGCAGCAAACGGGAGGGGACGGTGCGGTACTTC. The V gene is TRBV7-9, the J gene TRBJ2-7; 8 bases align to TRBD2. The trim removed 5 bases at V and 12 bases at J, leaving 12 bases unmatched. The CDR3 spans 13 residues. Germline lookup yields CDR1 SEHNR and CDR2 FQNEAQ (reference sequence).

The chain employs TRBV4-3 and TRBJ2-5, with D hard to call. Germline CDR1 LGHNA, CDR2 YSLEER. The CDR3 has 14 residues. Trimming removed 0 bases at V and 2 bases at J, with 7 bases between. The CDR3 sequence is CASSQDPRQETQYF. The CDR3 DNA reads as TGCGCCAGCAGCCAAGACCCCAGACAAGAGACCCAGTACTTC.

CDR3 region: CASSLQRFREQFF. For the CDR3, the DNA is TGTGCCAGCAGCCTCCAAAGGTTCCGTGAGCAGTTCTTC. The chain links TRBV12-3 or TRBV12-4 to TRBJ2-1; D gene ambiguous. V gave up 6 bases and J gave up 9 bases, with 15 bases separating them. This CDR3 comprises 13 residues.

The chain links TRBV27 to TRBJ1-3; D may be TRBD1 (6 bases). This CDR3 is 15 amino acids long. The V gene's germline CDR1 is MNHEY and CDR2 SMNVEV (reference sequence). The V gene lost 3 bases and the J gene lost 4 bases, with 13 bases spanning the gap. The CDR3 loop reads CASSFSGASGNTIYF. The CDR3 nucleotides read TGTGCCAGCAGTTTCTCAGGGGCATCAGGAAACACCATATATTTT.

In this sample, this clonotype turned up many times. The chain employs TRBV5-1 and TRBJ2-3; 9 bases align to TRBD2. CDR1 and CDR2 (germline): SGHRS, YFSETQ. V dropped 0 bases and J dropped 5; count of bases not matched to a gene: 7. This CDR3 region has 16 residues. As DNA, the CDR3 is TGCGCCAGCAGCTTGGCCCGGCGGGGGGGCGGAGATACGCAGTATTTT. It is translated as CASSLARRGGGDTQYF.

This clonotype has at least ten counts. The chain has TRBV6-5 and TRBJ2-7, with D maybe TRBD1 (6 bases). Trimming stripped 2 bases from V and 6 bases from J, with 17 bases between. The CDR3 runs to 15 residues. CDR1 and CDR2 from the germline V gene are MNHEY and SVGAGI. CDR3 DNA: TGTGCCAGCAGTTACCAGGCAGGGGTTCACCCCGAGCAGTACTTC. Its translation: CASSYQAGVHPEQYF.

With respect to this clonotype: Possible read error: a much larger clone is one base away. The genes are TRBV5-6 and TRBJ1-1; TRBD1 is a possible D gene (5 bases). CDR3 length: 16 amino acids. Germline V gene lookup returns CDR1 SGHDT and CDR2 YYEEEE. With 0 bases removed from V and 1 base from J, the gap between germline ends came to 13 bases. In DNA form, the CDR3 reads TGTGCCAGCAGCTTGGGCTGCAGGGTGCGGAACACTGAAGCTTTCTTT. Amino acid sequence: CASSLGCRVRNTEAFF. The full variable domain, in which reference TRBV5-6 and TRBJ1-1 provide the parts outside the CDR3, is DAGVTQSPTHLIKTRGQQVTLRCSPKSGHDTVSWYQQALGQGPQFIFQYYEEEERQRGNFPDRFSGHQFPNYSSELNVNALLLGDSALYLCASSLGCRVRNTEAFFGQGTRLTVV.

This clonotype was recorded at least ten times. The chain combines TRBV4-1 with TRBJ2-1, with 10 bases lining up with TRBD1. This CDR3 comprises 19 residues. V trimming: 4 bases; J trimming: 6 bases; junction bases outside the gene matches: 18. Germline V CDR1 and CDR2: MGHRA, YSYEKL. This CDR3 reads CASSPKATATRTGGNEQFF. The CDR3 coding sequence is TGCGCCAGCAGCCCTAAGGCGACCGCTACACGGACAGGGGGCAATGAGCAGTTCTTC.

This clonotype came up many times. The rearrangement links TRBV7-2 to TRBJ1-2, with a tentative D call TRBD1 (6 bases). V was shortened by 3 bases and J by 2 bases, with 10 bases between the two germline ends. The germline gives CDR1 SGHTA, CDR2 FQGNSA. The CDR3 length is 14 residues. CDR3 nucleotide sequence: TGTGCCAGCAGCTTGGGGGGGCGGAACTATGGCTACACCTTC. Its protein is CASSLGGRNYGYTF.

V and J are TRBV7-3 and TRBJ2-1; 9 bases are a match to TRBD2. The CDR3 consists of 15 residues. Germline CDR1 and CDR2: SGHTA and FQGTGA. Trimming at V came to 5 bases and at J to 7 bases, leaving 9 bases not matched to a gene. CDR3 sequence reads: CASSPLRGGRNEQFF. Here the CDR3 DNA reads TGTGCCAGCAGCCCTTTGCGGGGGGGCCGTAATGAGCAGTTCTTC. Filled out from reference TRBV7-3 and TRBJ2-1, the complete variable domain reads GAGVSQTPSNKVTEKGKYVELRCDPISGHTALYWYRQSLGQGPEFLIYFQGTGAADDSGLPNDRFFAVRPEGSVSTLKIQRTERGDSAVYLCASSPLRGGRNEQFFGPGTRLTVL.

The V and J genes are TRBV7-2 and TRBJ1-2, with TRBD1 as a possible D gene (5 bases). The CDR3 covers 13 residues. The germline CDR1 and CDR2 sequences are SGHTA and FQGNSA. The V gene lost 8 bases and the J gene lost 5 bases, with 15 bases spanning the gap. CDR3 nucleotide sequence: TGTGCCAGCGCCGCGGGACCAACGTATGGCTACACCTTC. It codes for CASAAGPTYGYTF.

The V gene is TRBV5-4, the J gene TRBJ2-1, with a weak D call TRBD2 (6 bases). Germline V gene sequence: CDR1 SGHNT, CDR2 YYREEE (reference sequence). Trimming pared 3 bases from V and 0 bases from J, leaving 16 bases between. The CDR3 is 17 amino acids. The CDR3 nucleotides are TGTGCCAGCAGCTCTGGGACTGACTTGAGCTCCTACAATGAGCAGTTCTTC. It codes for CASSSGTDLSSYNEQFF.

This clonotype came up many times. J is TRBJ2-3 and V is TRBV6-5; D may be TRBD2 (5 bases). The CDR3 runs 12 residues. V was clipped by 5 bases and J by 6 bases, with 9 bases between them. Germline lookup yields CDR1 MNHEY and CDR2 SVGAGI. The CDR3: CASSTLDDTQYF. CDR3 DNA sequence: TGTGCCAGCAGTACACTAGATGATACGCAGTATTTT.

In nucleotides, the CDR3 is TGTGCCAGCAATGGGAGAGGGACTTCACCCCTCCACTTT. Protein sequence: CASNGRGTSPLHF. The genes are TRBV12-3 or TRBV12-4 and TRBJ1-6; possibly TRBD1 for D (5 bases). The V end lost 7 bases, the J end lost 9 bases, and 13 bases lay between the germline ends. The CDR3 totals 13 residues.

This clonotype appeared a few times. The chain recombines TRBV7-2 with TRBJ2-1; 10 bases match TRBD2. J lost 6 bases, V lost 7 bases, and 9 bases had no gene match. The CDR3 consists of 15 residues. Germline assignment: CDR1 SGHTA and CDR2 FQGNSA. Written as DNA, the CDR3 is TGTGCCAGCAACCCCTTTAGCGGGGGGCCCAATGAGCAGTTCTTC. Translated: CASNPFSGGPNEQFF.

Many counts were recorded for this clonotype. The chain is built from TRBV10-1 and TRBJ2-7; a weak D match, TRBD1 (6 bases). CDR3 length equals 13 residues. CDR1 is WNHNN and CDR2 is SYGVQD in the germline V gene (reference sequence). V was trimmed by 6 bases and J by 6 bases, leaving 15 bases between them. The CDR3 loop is CASSPGDSLEQYF. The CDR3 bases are TGCGCCAGCAGCCCAGGGGATTCACTCGAGCAGTACTTC.